This T cell receptor (beta chain) was retrieved from a study of cytomegalovirus exposure and HLA in healthy donors. The assay was immunoSEQ multiplex PCR, and TCRdb's table has in-frame clones only and misses some. In the table there are approximately 200,000 clones, around 80% of which are singletons. Details on this clone: Its antigen is unidentified.

Overall study results and limits: First-cohort TCR clusters were later found to tend to co-occur in the 120 or so validation repertoires. A few CMV-associated chains were confirmed in vitro to be specific for CMV antigens.

Sequencing used PBMCs. The TCR comes from a woman in her twenties or thirties in good health and CMV-seronegative.

CDR3 amino acids: CASSDWGGGYGYTF. The CDR3 nucleotides read TGTGCCAGCAGTGACTGGGGGGGTGGCTATGGCTACACCTTC. The rearrangement joins TRBV6-1 to TRBJ1-2, with D perhaps matching TRBD1 (5 bases). The CDR3 runs 14 residues. Trimming took 3 bases from V and 4 from J, leaving 12 bases between them. CDR1 and CDR2 (germline): MNHNS, SASEGT.